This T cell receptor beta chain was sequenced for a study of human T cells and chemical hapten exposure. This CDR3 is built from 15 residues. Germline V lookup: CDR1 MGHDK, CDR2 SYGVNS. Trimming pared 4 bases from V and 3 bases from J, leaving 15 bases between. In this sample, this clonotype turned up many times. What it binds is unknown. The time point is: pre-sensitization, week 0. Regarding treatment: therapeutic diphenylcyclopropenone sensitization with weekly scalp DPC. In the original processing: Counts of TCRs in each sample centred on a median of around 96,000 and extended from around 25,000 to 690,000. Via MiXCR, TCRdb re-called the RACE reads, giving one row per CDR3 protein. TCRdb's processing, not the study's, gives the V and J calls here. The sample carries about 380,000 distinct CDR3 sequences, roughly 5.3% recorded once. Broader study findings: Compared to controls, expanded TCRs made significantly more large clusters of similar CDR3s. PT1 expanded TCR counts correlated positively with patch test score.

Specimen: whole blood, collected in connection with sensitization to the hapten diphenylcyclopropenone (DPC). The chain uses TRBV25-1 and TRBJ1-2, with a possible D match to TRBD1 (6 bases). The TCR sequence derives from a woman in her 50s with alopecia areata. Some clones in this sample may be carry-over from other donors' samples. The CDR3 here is CASSVTGMTHYGYTF. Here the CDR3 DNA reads TGTGCCAGCAGTGTCACAGGGATGACCCACTATGGCTACACCTTC.